The rows below give T cell receptor beta chains drawn from one sample of a study of cytomegalovirus exposure and HLA in healthy donors. Method: immunoSEQ multiplex PCR; TCRdb's copy keeps in-frame clones and lacks some. The table has fewer than 200,000 clones, roughly two thirds seen once; the top ten hold about 4.9%. Material for sequencing was PBMCs. The receptors were sampled from a woman between 18 and 30 years old in good health and CMV-seropositive. Both conserved end residues are part of each CDR3. The order of the fields is CDR3 DNA, CDR3 protein, V gene, J gene, clone size, D gene. A D gene is named only where the DNA matches it firmly. Size is stated for part of the rows, as once, few or many counts, or as a class when the clone is expanded.

TGTGCCAGCAGCCAAAGAGGACAGGTTGACTCCTACGAGCAGTACTTC	CASSQRGQVDSYEQYF	TRBV4-2	TRBJ2-7	NA	TRBD1
TGTGCCAGCAGCGTAGCGGGACAGGGGTCCTCTGGGGCCAACGTCCTGACTTTC	CASSVAGQGSSGANVLTF	TRBV9	TRBJ2-6	NA	TRBD1
TGTGCCAGTAGGAAGTCAGGACAGGGTAGCACTGAAGCTTTCTTT	CASRKSGQGSTEAFF	TRBV19	TRBJ1-1	NA	TRBD1
TGTGCCAGCAGTCTTAATCGGGGAACTAATGAAAAACTGTTTTTT	CASSLNRGTNEKLFF	TRBV6-6	TRBJ1-4	NA	NA
TGTGCCAGCTCACCACAGCCGATTAATCAGCCCCAGCATTTT	CASSPQPINQPQHF	TRBV18	TRBJ1-5	NA	NA
TGTGCCACCAGCACGACTCAGGGGGCCTCTAATGAAAAACTGTTTTTT	CATSTTQGASNEKLFF	TRBV15	TRBJ1-4	NA	TRBD1
TGTGCCAGCAGCTTAGGGAGGAGGGCCCAAGAGACCCAGTACTTC	CASSLGRRAQETQYF	TRBV7-8	TRBJ2-5	NA	NA
TGTGCCAGCAGTTACTTCCGGGGTGAAGCTTTCTTT	CASSYFRGEAFF	TRBV6-6	TRBJ1-1	NA	NA
TGTGCCAGCAGTTTAACCCCAGGGGATGGAAACACCATATATTTT	CASSLTPGDGNTIYF	TRBV28	TRBJ1-3	NA	NA
TGTGCCAGCAGCCCAGACAGGGGGCGGGGTGGGGCCAACGTCCTGACTTTC	CASSPDRGRGGANVLTF	TRBV2	TRBJ2-6	NA	TRBD1
TGTGCCAGCAGCAAAATTGGGAGACCTAACTATGGCTACACCTTC	CASSKIGRPNYGYTF	TRBV21-1	TRBJ1-2	NA	NA
TGTGCCTGGAGGAGAGCGGGGGTTTTCTCCTACGAGCAGTACTTC	CAWRRAGVFSYEQYF	TRBV30	TRBJ2-7	NA	TRBD2
TGTGCCAGCAGCCCAACCCAGGTCCTCACCACTGAAGCTTTCTTT	CASSPTQVLTTEAFF	TRBV27	TRBJ1-1	few	NA
TGTGCCAGCAGCTTAGGGGATACTAGCGATTCTTACAATGAGCAGTTCTTC	CASSLGDTSDSYNEQFF	TRBV11-3	TRBJ2-1	NA	TRBD2
TGTGCCAGCAGCTTACCTAGCGGGGGGTACAATGAGCAGTTCTTC	CASSLPSGGYNEQFF	TRBV7-8	TRBJ2-1	once	TRBD2
TGCGCCAGCAGCCGGACACAGGAGAACACTGAAGCTTTCTTT	CASSRTQENTEAFF	TRBV4-1	TRBJ1-1	once	NA
TGCGCCAGCAGCCAAGCCACGGGGGTTGGCACTGAAGCTTTCTTT	CASSQATGVGTEAFF	TRBV4-3	TRBJ1-1	NA	NA
TGTGCCAGCACCTCGGGACAGCCTGGAAACACCATATATTTT	CASTSGQPGNTIYF	TRBV14	TRBJ1-3	NA	TRBD1
TGCGCCAGCAGCCAAGGGGGACTAGCGGGGTTATACAATGAGCAGTTCTTC	CASSQGGLAGLYNEQFF	TRBV4-1	TRBJ2-1	NA	TRBD2
TGTGCCAGCAGCACGGGACAGGGGCCGCGGAATGGCTACACCTTC	CASSTGQGPRNGYTF	TRBV7-8	TRBJ1-2	NA	TRBD1